The entry that follows covers one T cell receptor (beta chain) sequence. What it binds is not known. This entry belongs to a study of blood T cells in healthy people across ages. Next came a second PCR, run for roughly 6 to 11 cycles, which used a sample-barcoded 5' primer along with a J-beta primer mix. From the 5' RACE reads, TCRdb called clonotypes with MiXCR, one entry per CDR3 protein. The table records 500,000 to 600,000 distinct CDR3 sequences, 27% of them present only once. General study findings and limits: With unsorted PBMCs, a conclusive comparison of naive versus antigen-experienced cells was not possible.

The TCR sequence derives from a woman aged 70-85 years in good health. The material sequenced was blood.

The CDR3 coding sequence is TGCGCCAGCAGCCGAGGATACTCCGGGACAGGGGGTTATGCTGAAGCTTTCTTT. Amino acids: CASSRGYSGTGGYAEAFF. V usage is TRBV4-1 and J usage is TRBJ1-1; 11 nucleotides align to TRBD1. Unmatched junction bases numbered 16, after V lost 4 bases and J lost 6 bases. The V gene's germline CDR1 is MGHRA and CDR2 YSYEKL. The CDR3 extends over 18 amino acids.